The 5 T cell receptor beta chains below come from one sample, sequenced in a study of Ad26.COV2.S vaccination and SARS-CoV-2 variants. This sample's treatment: some 20 received Ad26.COV2.S at low or high dose, single or two shots; about 5 received placebo; per-sample allocation not given. Each sample was drawn 63 days after the first injection (of vaccine or placebo). The method was immunoSEQ multiplex PCR; TCRdb's version includes in-frame clones alone and lacks a portion of them. The sample lists some 520,000 clones, approximately 88% occurring once. The input for sequencing was peripheral blood, taken in a trial of Ad26.COV2.S vaccine versus placebo. The receptors here all came from a person aged 18-65 years who received the Ad26.COV2.S COVID-19 vaccine or a placebo.

This sequence joins TRBV18 and TRBJ2-1; perhaps TRBD2 as D (6 bases). The CDR3 is made up of 13 amino acids. V was shortened by 6 bases and J by 5 bases, with 11 bases between the two germline ends. Germline V gene sequence: CDR1 KGHSH, CDR2 LQKENI. The CDR3 bases are TGTGCCAGCTCTCGCGGGGCGGACAATGAGCAGTTCTTC. Translated: CASSRGADNEQFF.

The chain joins TRBV29-1 to TRBJ2-5, with a weak D call TRBD1 (5 bases). CDR3 length equals 12 residues. Trimming removed 5 bases from V and 3 bases from J, with 10 bases in between. The germline V gene has CDR1 SQVTM and CDR2 ANQGSEA. The CDR3 DNA sequence: TGCAGCGTTCAGAAAGGGGAAGAGACCCAGTACTTC. Translating it yields CSVQKGEETQYF.

The rearrangement joins TRBV6-1 to TRBJ1-1; no definite D call. The CDR3 is made up of 15 amino acids. CDR1 and CDR2 (germline): MNHNS, SASEGT. V was shortened by 0 bases and J by 2 bases, with 10 bases between the two germline ends. The CDR3 coding sequence is TGTGCCAGCAGTGAAGCCGGGTCTCTTAACACTGAAGCTTTCTTT. Its protein product is CASSEAGSLNTEAFF.

This chain links TRBV5-1 with TRBJ1-6; no clear D gene. The CDR3 contains 14 residues. Germline V gene sequence: CDR1 SGHRS, CDR2 YFSETQ. Between the trimmed V and J ends, which lost 4 bases and 5 bases, there was a span of 10 bases. The CDR3 nucleotides are TGCGCCAGCAGCCCGGCGGCAGATAATTCACCCCTCCACTTT. This codes for CASSPAADNSPLHF.

The gene calls are TRBV27 and TRBJ1-5, with D possibly TRBD1 on 6 matching bases. Germline CDR1 reads MNHEY; CDR2 reads SMNVEV (reference sequence). V dropped 3 bases and J dropped 3 bases, with 12 bases sitting between them. The CDR3 has 15 residues. CDR3 nucleotide sequence: TGTGCCAGCAGTTTTGAGGGGGGACCCAATCAGCCCCAGCATTTT. Protein product: CASSFEGGPNQPQHF.